A selection of T cell receptor beta chains follows, all from one sample in a study of blood T cell repertoires in COVID-19. The data were produced by immunoSEQ multiplex PCR, yet TCRdb's version contains in-frame clones alone and is incomplete. The sample shows under 200,000 clones, more than 80% of them seen only once. The sample comprised PBMCs or T cells enriched from blood (not recorded which). Receptors originate from a man aged 50 to 60 who had recovered from COVID-19. CDR3s include the opening cysteine and the closing phenylalanine or tryptophan. D genes are given only for firm matches. Rows give clone size only sometimes, using once, few, many, or a class for an expanded clone.

v_call: TRBV28
clone_size: .
d_call: TRBD2
j_call: TRBJ2-1
cdr3_nt: TGTGCCAGCAGTTTAGTCTCTAGCGGGGGGGCCCCGTATGAGCAGTTCTTC
cdr3_aa: CASSLVSSGGAPYEQFF

v_call: TRBV9
clone_size: few
d_call: TRBD2
j_call: TRBJ2-3
cdr3_nt: TGTGCCAGCACCGCGGGGGGTAGTTATACAGATACGCAGTATTTT
cdr3_aa: CASTAGGSYTDTQYF

v_call: TRBV21-1
clone_size: .
d_call: .
j_call: TRBJ1-1
cdr3_nt: TGTGCCAGCAGATTCAGGGGGTGGGTCACTGAAGCTTTCTTT
cdr3_aa: CASRFRGWVTEAFF

v_call: TRBV2
clone_size: .
d_call: .
j_call: TRBJ2-5
cdr3_nt: TGTGCCAGCACTGACTTGAGGGAGACCCAGTACTTC
cdr3_aa: CASTDLRETQYF

v_call: TRBV11-2
clone_size: .
d_call: .
j_call: TRBJ2-7
cdr3_nt: TGTGCCAGCAGCTTAGATCGCTACGAGCAGTACTTC
cdr3_aa: CASSLDRYEQYF

v_call: TRBV5-5
clone_size: .
d_call: .
j_call: TRBJ1-6
cdr3_nt: TGTGCCAGCAGCCCAGACGGGTACTCCTATAATTCACCCCTCCACTTT
cdr3_aa: CASSPDGYSYNSPLHF

v_call: TRBV5-4
clone_size: .
d_call: .
j_call: TRBJ1-2
cdr3_nt: TGTGCCAGCAGCTTGGCTGGACAGAACTATGGCTACACCTTC
cdr3_aa: CASSLAGQNYGYTF

v_call: TRBV12-3/TRBV12-4
clone_size: .
d_call: .
j_call: TRBJ1-4
cdr3_nt: TGTGCCAGCAGTGGACAGAAGAATGAAAAACTGTTTTTT
cdr3_aa: CASSGQKNEKLFF

v_call: TRBV3-1/TRBV3-2
clone_size: .
d_call: .
j_call: TRBJ1-2
cdr3_nt: TGTGCCAGCAGCCAGGACCCGACAGTAAACTATGGCTACACCTTC
cdr3_aa: CASSQDPTVNYGYTF

v_call: TRBV24-1
clone_size: .
d_call: .
j_call: TRBJ2-2
cdr3_nt: TGTGCCACCGCAGGGGACACCGGGGAGCTGTTTTTT
cdr3_aa: CATAGDTGELFF

v_call: TRBV10-3
clone_size: few
d_call: .
j_call: TRBJ2-7
cdr3_nt: TGTGCCATCAGTGTGGAAGTCACAGTCGAGCAGTACTTC
cdr3_aa: CAISVEVTVEQYF

v_call: TRBV7-6
clone_size: .
d_call: TRBD2
j_call: TRBJ2-7
cdr3_nt: TGTGCCAGCAGCCCGTCCGTGGGGAGGGCCTCCACCACAAACTACGAGCAGTACTTC
cdr3_aa: CASSPSVGRASTTNYEQYF

v_call: TRBV2
clone_size: .
d_call: .
j_call: TRBJ1-1
cdr3_nt: TGTGCCAGCGAGCCGGGGTTGAACACTGAAGCTTTCTTT
cdr3_aa: CASEPGLNTEAFF

v_call: TRBV7-2
clone_size: .
d_call: TRBD2
j_call: TRBJ2-1
cdr3_nt: TGTGCCAGCAGCGGGCGGACTAGGGCGGATGAGCAGTTCTTC
cdr3_aa: CASSGRTRADEQFF

v_call: TRBV7-5
clone_size: .
d_call: .
j_call: TRBJ1-4
cdr3_nt: TGTGCCAGAACCGAGGGCAGGGGAAATGAAAAACTGTTTTTT
cdr3_aa: CARTEGRGNEKLFF

v_call: TRBV3-1/TRBV3-2
clone_size: .
d_call: TRBD1
j_call: TRBJ1-1
cdr3_nt: TGTGCCAGCAGCCGGGGACAGGGTCAGGGCACTGAAGCTTTCTTT
cdr3_aa: CASSRGQGQGTEAFF

v_call: TRBV25-1
clone_size: .
d_call: TRBD1
j_call: TRBJ1-1
cdr3_nt: TGTGCCAGCAGTGAATTTCTTCAGGGGGCAGCTTTCTTT
cdr3_aa: CASSEFLQGAAFF

v_call: TRBV27
clone_size: .
d_call: .
j_call: TRBJ1-1
cdr3_nt: TGTGCCAGCAGTTTTGATGAGGGTTTGAACACTGAAGCTTTCTTT
cdr3_aa: CASSFDEGLNTEAFF

v_call: TRBV30
clone_size: .
d_call: TRBD1
j_call: TRBJ1-2
cdr3_nt: TGTGCCTGGAGTAGCCCCTGGGACAGGGGGAACTATGGCTACACCTTC
cdr3_aa: CAWSSPWDRGNYGYTF